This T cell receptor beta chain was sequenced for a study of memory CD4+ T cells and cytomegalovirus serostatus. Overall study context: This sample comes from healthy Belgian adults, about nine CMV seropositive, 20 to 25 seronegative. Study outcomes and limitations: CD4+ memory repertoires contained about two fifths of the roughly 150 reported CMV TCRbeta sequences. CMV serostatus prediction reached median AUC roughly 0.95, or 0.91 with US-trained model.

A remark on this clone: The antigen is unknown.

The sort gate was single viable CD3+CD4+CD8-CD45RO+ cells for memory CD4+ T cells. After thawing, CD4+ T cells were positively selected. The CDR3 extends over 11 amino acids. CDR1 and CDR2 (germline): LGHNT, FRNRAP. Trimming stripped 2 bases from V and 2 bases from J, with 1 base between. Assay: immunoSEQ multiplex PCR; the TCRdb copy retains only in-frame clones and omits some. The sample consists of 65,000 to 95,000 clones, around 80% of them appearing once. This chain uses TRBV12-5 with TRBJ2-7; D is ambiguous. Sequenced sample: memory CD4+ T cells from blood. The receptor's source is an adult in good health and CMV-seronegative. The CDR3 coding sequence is TGTGCTAGTGGTTTGACCTACGAGCAGTACTTC. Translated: CASGLTYEQYF.